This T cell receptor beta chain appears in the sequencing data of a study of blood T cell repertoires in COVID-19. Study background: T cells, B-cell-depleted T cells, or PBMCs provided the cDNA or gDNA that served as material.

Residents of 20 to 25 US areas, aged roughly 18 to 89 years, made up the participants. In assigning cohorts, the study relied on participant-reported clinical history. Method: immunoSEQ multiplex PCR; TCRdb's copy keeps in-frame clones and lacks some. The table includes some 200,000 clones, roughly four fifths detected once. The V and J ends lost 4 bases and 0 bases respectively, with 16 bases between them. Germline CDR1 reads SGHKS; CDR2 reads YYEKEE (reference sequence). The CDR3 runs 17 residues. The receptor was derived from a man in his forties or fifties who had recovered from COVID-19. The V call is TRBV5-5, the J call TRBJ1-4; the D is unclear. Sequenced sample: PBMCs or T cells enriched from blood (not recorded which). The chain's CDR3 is CASSPTDRRATNEKLFF. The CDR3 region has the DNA TGTGCCAGCAGCCCTACCGATCGCCGGGCAACTAATGAAAAACTGTTTTTT.